This T cell receptor (beta chain) was retrieved from a study of PD-1 blockade in classical Hodgkin lymphoma. Study overall: Nivolumab dosed at 3 mg/kg went to patients intravenously every 2 weeks.

The protocol was immunoSEQ multiplex PCR, while the TCRdb copy is restricted to in-frame clones and leaves out a portion. The sample shows more than 30,000 clones, 76% of them seen only once. There are 13 residues in the CDR3. Between the trimmed V and J ends, which lost 4 bases and 0 bases, there was a span of 7 bases. Germline loops: CDR1 SGHDN, CDR2 FVKESK. Study-level results: Repertoire differences lack defined causes, possibly disease activity or prior therapy. While CD8+ TCR diversity did not rise significantly by C4D1, CD4+ TCR diversity did.

Every patient was affected by relapse after autologous stem cell transplantation, while exposure to brentuximab vedotin was not uniform. Comments on this clone: What it recognizes is unknown.

The sequence came from a human donor with classical Hodgkin lymphoma. V is TRBV14 and J is TRBJ2-7; D call uncertain. Sequencing used peripheral blood mononuclear cells (PBMCs), obtained before the second cycle of nivolumab. CDR3 amino acids: CASSPWNSYEQYF. In DNA, the CDR3 is TGTGCCAGCAGCCCATGGAACTCCTACGAGCAGTACTTC.